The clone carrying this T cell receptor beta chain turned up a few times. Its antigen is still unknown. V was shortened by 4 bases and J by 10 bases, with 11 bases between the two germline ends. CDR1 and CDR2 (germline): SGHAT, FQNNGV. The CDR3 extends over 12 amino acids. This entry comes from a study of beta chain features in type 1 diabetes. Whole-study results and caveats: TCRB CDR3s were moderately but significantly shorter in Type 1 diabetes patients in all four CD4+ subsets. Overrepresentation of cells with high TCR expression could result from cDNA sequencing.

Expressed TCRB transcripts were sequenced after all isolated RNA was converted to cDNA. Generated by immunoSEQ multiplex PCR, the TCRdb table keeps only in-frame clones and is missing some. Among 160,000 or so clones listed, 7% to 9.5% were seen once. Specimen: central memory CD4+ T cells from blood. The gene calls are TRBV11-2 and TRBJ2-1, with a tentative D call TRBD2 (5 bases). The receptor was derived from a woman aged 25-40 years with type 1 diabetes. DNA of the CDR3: TGTGCCAGCAGCTCACTCTCGGGGGAGCAGTTCTTC. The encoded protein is CASSSLSGEQFF.